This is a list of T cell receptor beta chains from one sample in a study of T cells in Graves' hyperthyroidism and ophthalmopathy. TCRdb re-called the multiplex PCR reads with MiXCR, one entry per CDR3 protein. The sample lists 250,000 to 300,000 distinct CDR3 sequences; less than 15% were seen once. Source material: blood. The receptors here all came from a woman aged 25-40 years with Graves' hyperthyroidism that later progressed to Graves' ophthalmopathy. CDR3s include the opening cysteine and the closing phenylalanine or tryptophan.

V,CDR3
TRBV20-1,CSAITGHSTDTQYF
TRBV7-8,CASSNSGATEAFF
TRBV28,CASSPDGINQPQHF
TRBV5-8,CASSLDPSGVSSYEQYF
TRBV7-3,CASSPRQPSTDTQYF
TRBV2,CASSDPLSWEGGTDTQYF
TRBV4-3,CASSQEISSDTQYF
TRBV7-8,CASSPSGLGQETQYF
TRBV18,CASSRLQGGNTEAFF
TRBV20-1,CSARGEGLDGGELFF
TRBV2,CANGWAEAFF
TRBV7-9,CASSPNWRGGSYNEQFF
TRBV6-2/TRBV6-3,CASSYAGGRVNQPQHF
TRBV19,CASSIGLAVYEQYF
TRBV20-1,CSAEDVSTNTGELFF
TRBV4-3,CASSQTSITYEQYF
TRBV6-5,CASSYSIGTSGPPTTDTQYF
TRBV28,CASSLIRDSYNEQFF
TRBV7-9,CASRGTSGILEQFF
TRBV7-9,CASSLSSLMPGEQYF
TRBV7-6,CASSEGQGPYEQYF
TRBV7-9,CASSLHGLYPGELFF
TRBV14,CASSQQGPTEAFF
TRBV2,CASRRIRDSDQPQHF
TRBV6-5,CASQSSGNTIYF
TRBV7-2,CASSVGTGRYEQYF
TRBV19,CASSMGQLNNAHQPQHF
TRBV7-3,CASSSFGTSDEQFF
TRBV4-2,CASSQLAGPPYNEQFF
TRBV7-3,CASSPEGGLYYNEQFF
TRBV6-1,CASSGEAYQPQHF
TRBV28,CASSLWDNHYEQYF
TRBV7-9,CASSLAPAGTPNYGYTF
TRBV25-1,CASSEFGNSNTIYF
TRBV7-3,CASSLSWPNYEQFF
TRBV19,CASSRQGNGYTF
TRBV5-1,CASSLTQGGNNEQFF
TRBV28,CASSLSTGGRLEQYF
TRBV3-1,CASSPSAQTNEQFF
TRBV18,CASSPGTDLAKNIQYF
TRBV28,CASRSIEVYEQYF
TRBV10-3,CAISVEAGGPSAFF